This is a list of T cell receptor beta chains from one sample in a study of T cells in Graves' hyperthyroidism and ophthalmopathy. TCRdb passed the multiplex PCR reads through MiXCR, listing each CDR3 protein once. The repertoire includes 300,000 to 450,000 distinct CDR3 sequences, roughly 17% of them detected once, and 34% sits in the top ten. The sample taken for sequencing was blood. Receptors originate from a woman aged 30 to 39 with Graves' hyperthyroidism that later progressed to Graves' ophthalmopathy. CDR3s include the opening cysteine and the closing phenylalanine or tryptophan. Each record gives: J gene, V gene, D gene, clone size, CDR3 DNA, CDR3 protein. A D gene is named only where the DNA matches it firmly. Clone size is shown for a subset of rows, as once, few, many or a class of expanded clone.

TRBJ2-5	TRBV2	NA	many	TGTGCCAGCCAACGCTCGGAGGGCCGGGAGACCCAGTACTTC	CASQRSEGRETQYF
TRBJ2-7	TRBV6-1	NA	NA	TGTGCCAGCACTCCTGTTGGGGCCGCGAGAAACGAGCAGTACTTC	CASTPVGAARNEQYF
TRBJ2-2	TRBV10-3	NA	NA	TGTGCCATCACTCGGGGGAACACCGGGGAGCTGTTTTTT	CAITRGNTGELFF
TRBJ2-1	TRBV2	NA	many	TGTGCCAGCAGTCCCAGCCGAAGGGGGGACTACAATGAGCAGTTCTTC	CASSPSRRGDYNEQFF
TRBJ2-4	TRBV18	NA	many	TGTGCCAGCTCACTGCCCCCCGGTATTCAGTACTTC	CASSLPPGIQYF
TRBJ1-5	TRBV28	NA	many	TGTGCCAGCTGCTCGCGAGCGGGGGGCAATCAGCCCCAGCATTTT	CASCSRAGGNQPQHF
TRBJ1-2	TRBV6-1	NA	NA	TGTGCCAGCAGTTATACTCGGGGATCAGGGGCTGTTGCCTATGGCTACACCTTC	CASSYTRGSGAVAYGYTF
TRBJ1-1	TRBV5-1	TRBD1	many	TGCGCCAGCAGTCCGGGACAGGGCGGTATGAACACTGAAGCTTTCTTT	CASSPGQGGMNTEAFF
TRBJ2-5	TRBV5-1	TRBD2	few	TGCGCCAGCAGTGGCGGGGGAGAGACCCAGTACTTC	CASSGGGETQYF
TRBJ1-4	TRBV20-1	TRBD1	many	TGCAGTGGGACAGGGATTAATGAAAAACTGTTTTTT	CSGTGINEKLFF
TRBJ2-3	TRBV7-9	NA	NA	TGTGCCAGCAGCTTATCTATGGAAGAAACAGATACGCAGTATTTT	CASSLSMEETDTQYF
TRBJ1-2	TRBV24-1	NA	many	TGTGCCACCAGTGACGGGTCGGTCTATGGCTACACCTTC	CATSDGSVYGYTF
TRBJ2-5	TRBV7-9	NA	many	TGTGCCAGCAGCTTAGTGGGCCAGGCTCAAGAGACCCAGTACTTC	CASSLVGQAQETQYF
TRBJ2-7	TRBV2	TRBD1	few	TGTGCCAGCAGAGGGGACAGTCAATCGGTAGAATTC	CASRGDSQSVEF
TRBJ1-1	TRBV5-1	NA	many	TGCGCCAGCAGCTTGGCGGATGAGAACACTGAAGCTTTCTTT	CASSLADENTEAFF
TRBJ1-1	TRBV6-2/TRBV6-3	TRBD1	NA	TGTGCCGTCCGGGACAGGGGCCCGAACACTGAAGCTTTCTTT	CAVRDRGPNTEAFF
TRBJ2-4	TRBV7-9	TRBD1	many	TGTGCCAGCAGCTCGGGACAGCTAGCCAAAAACATTCAGTACTTC	CASSSGQLAKNIQYF
TRBJ1-2	TRBV18	NA	many	TGTGCCAGCTCACCAAGGCCCCCGGATGGCTACACCTTC	CASSPRPPDGYTF
TRBJ1-2	TRBV28	NA	many	TGTGCCAGCAGCTACGTGCGGGGCTACACCTTC	CASSYVRGYTF
TRBJ2-1	TRBV29-1	NA	many	TGCAGCGTTGATATCCAACCCTACAATGAGCAGTTCTTC	CSVDIQPYNEQFF
TRBJ2-3	TRBV10-3	TRBD2	many	TGTGCCATCAGTGTACTAGCGGGCACAGATACGCAGTATTTT	CAISVLAGTDTQYF
TRBJ1-1	TRBV7-2	NA	many	TGTGCCAGCAGCAGAGAGGCAGGGCTGAACACTGAAGCTTTCTTT	CASSREAGLNTEAFF
TRBJ1-5	TRBV6-2/TRBV6-3	TRBD1	many	TGTGCCAGCAGTTACCTGACAGGGGGTGACCTCTATCAGCCCCAGCATTTT	CASSYLTGGDLYQPQHF
TRBJ2-7	TRBV27	NA	many	TGTGCCAGCAGTTTCCGCAGGGGCCCATCCTACGAGCAGTACTTC	CASSFRRGPSYEQYF
TRBJ2-7	TRBV10-3	TRBD1	NA	TGTGCCATCAGTGACAGGGGGCCTGGCTCTAGAGACGAGCAGTACTTC	CAISDRGPGSRDEQYF
TRBJ2-7	TRBV7-9	TRBD1	many	TGTGCCAGCAGCCACTCCGGGACAGGGTATTACGAGCAGTACTTC	CASSHSGTGYYEQYF
TRBJ1-4	TRBV2	NA	many	TGTGCCAGCAGTGAAATTGCTTGGCAGCCATCCTCCCCGAATGAAAAACTGTTTTTT	CASSEIAWQPSSPNEKLFF
TRBJ1-1	TRBV10-3	NA	NA	TGTGCCATCAGTGAGTCGGGCCTAGAAACTTTCTTT	CAISESGLETFF
TRBJ2-2	TRBV27	NA	many	TGTGCCAGCACTCGTACAAACACCGGGGAGCTGTTTTTT	CASTRTNTGELFF
TRBJ1-6	TRBV7-9	TRBD1	few	TGTGCCAGCAGCCTATCCCTGGGACAGGGAAATTCACCCCTCCACTTT	CASSLSLGQGNSPLHF